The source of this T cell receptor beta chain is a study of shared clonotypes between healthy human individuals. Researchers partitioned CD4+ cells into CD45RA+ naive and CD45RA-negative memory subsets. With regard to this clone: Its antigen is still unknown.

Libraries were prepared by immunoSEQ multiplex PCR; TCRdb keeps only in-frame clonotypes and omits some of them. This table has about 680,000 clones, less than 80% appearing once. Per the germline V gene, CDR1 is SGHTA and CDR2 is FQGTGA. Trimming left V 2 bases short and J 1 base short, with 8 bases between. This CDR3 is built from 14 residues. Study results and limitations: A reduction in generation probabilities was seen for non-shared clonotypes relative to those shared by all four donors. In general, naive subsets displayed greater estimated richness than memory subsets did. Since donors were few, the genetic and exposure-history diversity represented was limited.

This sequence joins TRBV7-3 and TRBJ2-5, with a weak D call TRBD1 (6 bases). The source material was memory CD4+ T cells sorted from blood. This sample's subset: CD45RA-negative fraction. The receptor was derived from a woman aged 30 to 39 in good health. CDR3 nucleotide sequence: TGTGCCAGCAGCTTATCAGGGGCCCAAGAGACCCAGTACTTC. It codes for CASSLSGAQETQYF.